This TCR beta chain was sequenced for a study of regulatory T cells in long-lasting Graves disease. This clonotype was counted at least ten times. Its target is not known. Study-level results: A reduction in accuracy may have resulted from the small sample size. There were preferences for TRBV28, TRBJ1-2 and TRBJ2-5 in persistent disease.

Time point described: newly diagnosed GD, antithyroid drugs for less than 3 months. Generation of the TCR library employed RNA extracted from PBMCs. Through Arm-PCR of CDR3 regions and iRepertoire HTBI primers, TCR beta libraries were built. As handled by the study authors: Gene usage covered 62 TRBV and 14 to 15 TRBJ segments. MiXCR was run by TCRdb on the multiplex PCR reads, yielding one entry per CDR3 protein. For this entry, the V and J calls and clone size follow TCRdb and not the study's own pipeline. The sample holds about 210,000 distinct CDR3 sequences, roughly 20% seen once. Between the trimmed V and J ends, which lost 4 bases and 5 bases, there was a span of 15 bases. Germline V gene sequence: CDR1 SGDLS, CDR2 YYNGEE. This CDR3 spans 14 amino acids. This sample also belongs to another study, concerning T cells in Graves' hyperthyroidism and ophthalmopathy. This second study says: Ophthalmopathy was separated from stable hyperthyroidism by a 13 V-J model.

The clonotype originates from a young woman with Graves disease. The sequencing used peripheral blood mononuclear cells (PBMCs), collected at new diagnosis, from a patient treated with antithyroid drugs. This chain uses TRBV9 with TRBJ2-5, with D perhaps TRBD1 (5 bases). CDR3 protein: CASSPQGLGETQYF. The CDR3, as DNA: TGTGCCAGCAGCCCTCAGGGTCTAGGTGAGACCCAGTACTTC.